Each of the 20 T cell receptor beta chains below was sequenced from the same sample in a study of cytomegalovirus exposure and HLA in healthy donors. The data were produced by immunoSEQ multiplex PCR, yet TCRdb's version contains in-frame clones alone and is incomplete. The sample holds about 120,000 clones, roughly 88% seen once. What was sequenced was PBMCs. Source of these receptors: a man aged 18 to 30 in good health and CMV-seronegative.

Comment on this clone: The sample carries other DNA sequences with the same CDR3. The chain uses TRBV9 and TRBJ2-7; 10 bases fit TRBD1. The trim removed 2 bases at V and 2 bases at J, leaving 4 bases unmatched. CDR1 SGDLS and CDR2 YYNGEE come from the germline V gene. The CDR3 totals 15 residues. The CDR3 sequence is CASSVADRGPYEQYF. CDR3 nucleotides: TGTGCCAGCAGCGTGGCCGACAGGGGGCCCTACGAGCAGTACTTC.

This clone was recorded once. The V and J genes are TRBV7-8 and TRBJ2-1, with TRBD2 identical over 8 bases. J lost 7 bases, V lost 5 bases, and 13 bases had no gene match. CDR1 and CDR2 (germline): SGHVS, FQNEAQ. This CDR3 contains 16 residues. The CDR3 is CASSLSRGLEVNEQFF. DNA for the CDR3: TGTGCCAGCAGCCTAAGTCGGGGACTAGAGGTAAATGAGCAGTTCTTC. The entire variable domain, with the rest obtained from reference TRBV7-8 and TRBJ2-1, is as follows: GAGVSQSPRYKVAKRGQDVALRCDPISGHVSLFWYQQALGQGPEFLTYFQNEAQLDKSGLPSDRFFAERPEGSVSTLKIQRTQQEDSAVYLCASSLSRGLEVNEQFFGPGTRLTVL.

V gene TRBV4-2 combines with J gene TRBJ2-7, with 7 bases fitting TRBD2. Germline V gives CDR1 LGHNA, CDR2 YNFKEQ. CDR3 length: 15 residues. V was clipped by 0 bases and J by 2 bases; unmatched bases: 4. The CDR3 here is CASSQDASGTYEQYF. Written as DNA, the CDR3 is TGTGCCAGCAGCCAAGACGCTAGCGGTACCTACGAGCAGTACTTC.

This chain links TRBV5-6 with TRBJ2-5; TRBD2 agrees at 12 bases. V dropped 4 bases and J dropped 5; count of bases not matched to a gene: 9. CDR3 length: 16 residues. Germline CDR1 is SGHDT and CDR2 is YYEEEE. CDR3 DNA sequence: TGTGCCAGCAGCCACCAGACTAGCGGGAGACGGGAGACCCAGTACTTC. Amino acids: CASSHQTSGRRETQYF. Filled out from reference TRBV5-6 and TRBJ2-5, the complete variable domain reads DAGVTQSPTHLIKTRGQQVTLRCSPKSGHDTVSWYQQALGQGPQFIFQYYEEEERQRGNFPDRFSGHQFPNYSSELNVNALLLGDSALYLCASSHQTSGRRETQYFGPGTRLLVL.

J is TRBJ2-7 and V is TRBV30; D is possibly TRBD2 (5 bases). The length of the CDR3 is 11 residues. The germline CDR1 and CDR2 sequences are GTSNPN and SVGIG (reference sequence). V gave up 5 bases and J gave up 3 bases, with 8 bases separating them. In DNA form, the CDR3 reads TGTGCCTGGGGAGGCGTCTACGAGCAGTACTTC. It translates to CAWGGVYEQYF.

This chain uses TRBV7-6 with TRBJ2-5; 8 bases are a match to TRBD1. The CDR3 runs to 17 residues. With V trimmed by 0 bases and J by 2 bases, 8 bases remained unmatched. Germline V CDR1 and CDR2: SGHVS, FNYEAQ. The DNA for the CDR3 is TGTGCCAGCAGCTTAGCTTCAGGGGGCAGGTCACAAGAGACCCAGTACTTC. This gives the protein CASSLASGGRSQETQYF. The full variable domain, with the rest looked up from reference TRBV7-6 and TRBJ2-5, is GAGVSQSPRYKVTKRGQDVALRCDPISGHVSLYWYRQALGQGPEFLTYFNYEAQQDKSGLPNDRFSAERPEGSISTLTIQRTEQRDSAMYRCASSLASGGRSQETQYFGPGTRLLVL.

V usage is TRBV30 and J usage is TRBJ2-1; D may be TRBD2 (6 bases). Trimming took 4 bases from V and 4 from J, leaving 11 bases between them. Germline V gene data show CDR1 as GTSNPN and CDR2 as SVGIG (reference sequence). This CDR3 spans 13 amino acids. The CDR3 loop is CAWIRGGYNEQFF. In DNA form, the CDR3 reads TGTGCCTGGATTCGGGGAGGATACAATGAGCAGTTCTTC.

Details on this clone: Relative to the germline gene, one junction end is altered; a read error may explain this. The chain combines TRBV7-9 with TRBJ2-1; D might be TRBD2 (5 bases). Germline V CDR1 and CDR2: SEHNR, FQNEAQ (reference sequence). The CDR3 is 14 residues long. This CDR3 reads CASRAPEGVSEQFF. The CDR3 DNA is TGTGCCAGCAGGGCCCCAGAGGGCGTGAGTGAGCAATTCTTC.

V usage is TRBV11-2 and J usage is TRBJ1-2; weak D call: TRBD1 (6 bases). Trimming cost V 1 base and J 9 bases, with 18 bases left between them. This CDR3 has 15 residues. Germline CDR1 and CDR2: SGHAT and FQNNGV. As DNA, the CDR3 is TGTGCCAGCAGCTTAGTAGGGGGGGACCGGACCAGCTACACCTTC. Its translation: CASSLVGGDRTSYTF.

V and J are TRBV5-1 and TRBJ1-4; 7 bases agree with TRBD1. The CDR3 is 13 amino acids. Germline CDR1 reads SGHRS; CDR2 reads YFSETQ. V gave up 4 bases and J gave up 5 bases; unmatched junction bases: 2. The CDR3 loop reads CASSLQGNEKLFF. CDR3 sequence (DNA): TGCGCCAGCAGCCTACAGGGGAATGAAAAACTGTTTTTT.

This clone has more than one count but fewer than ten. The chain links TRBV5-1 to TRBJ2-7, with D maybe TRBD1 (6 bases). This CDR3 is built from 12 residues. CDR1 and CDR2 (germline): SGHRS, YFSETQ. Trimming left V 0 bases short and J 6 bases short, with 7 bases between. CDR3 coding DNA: TGCGCCAGCAGCTTGGGAGGGGGCGAGCAGTACTTC. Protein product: CASSLGGGEQYF.

This CDR3 reads CASGYVPGGGLNTEAFF. CDR3 coding DNA: TGTGCTAGTGGTTACGTCCCCGGGGGGGGGCTGAACACTGAAGCTTTCTTT. This chain joins TRBV12-5 and TRBJ1-1, with D perhaps matching TRBD1 (6 bases). The CDR3 runs to 17 residues. The germline V gene has CDR1 LGHNT and CDR2 FRNRAP. V was pared by 4 bases and J by 0 bases, with 18 bases between.

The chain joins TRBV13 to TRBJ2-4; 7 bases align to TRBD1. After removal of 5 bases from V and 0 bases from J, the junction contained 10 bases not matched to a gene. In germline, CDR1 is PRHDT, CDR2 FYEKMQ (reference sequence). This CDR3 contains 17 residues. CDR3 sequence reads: CASSLGDSRLAKNIQYF. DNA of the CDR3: TGTGCCAGCAGCCTGGGGGACAGTAGATTAGCCAAAAACATTCAGTACTTC. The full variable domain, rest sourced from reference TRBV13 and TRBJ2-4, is AAGVIQSPRHLIKEKRETATLKCYPIPRHDTVYWYQQGPGQDPQFLISFYEKMQSDKGSIPDRFSAQQFSDYHSELNMSSLELGDSALYFCASSLGDSRLAKNIQYFGAGTRLSVL.

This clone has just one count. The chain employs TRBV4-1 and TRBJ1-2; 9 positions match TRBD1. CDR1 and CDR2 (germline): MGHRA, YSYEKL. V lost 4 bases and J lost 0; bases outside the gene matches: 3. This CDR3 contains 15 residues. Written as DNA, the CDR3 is TGCGCCAGCAGCCCCGGGACAGGGCCTAACTATGGCTACACCTTC. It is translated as CASSPGTGPNYGYTF.

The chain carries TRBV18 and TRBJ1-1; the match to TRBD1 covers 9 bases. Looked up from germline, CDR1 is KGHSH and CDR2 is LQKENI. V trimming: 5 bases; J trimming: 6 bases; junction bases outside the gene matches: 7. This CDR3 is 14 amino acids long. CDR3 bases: TGTGCCAGCTCATGGCCGGGACAGGGTCCTGAAGCTTTCTTT. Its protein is CASSWPGQGPEAFF.

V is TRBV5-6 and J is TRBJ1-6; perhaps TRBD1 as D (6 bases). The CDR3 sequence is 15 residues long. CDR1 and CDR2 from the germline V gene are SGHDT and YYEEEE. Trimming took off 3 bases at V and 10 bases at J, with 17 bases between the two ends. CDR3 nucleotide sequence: TGTGCCAGCAGCTCAGGAGGGGGGGCACTCTCACCCCTCCACTTT. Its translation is CASSSGGGALSPLHF.

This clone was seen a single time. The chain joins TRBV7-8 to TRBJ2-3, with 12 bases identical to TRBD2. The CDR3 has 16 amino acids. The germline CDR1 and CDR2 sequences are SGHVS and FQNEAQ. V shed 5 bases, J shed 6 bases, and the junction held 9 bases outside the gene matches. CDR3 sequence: CASSQTSGSSMDTQYF. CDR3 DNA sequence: TGTGCCAGCAGCCAGACTAGCGGGAGCTCCATGGATACGCAGTATTTT. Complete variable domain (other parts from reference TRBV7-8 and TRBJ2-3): GAGVSQSPRYKVAKRGQDVALRCDPISGHVSLFWYQQALGQGPEFLTYFQNEAQLDKSGLPSDRFFAERPEGSVSTLKIQRTQQEDSAVYLCASSQTSGSSMDTQYFGPGTRLTVL.

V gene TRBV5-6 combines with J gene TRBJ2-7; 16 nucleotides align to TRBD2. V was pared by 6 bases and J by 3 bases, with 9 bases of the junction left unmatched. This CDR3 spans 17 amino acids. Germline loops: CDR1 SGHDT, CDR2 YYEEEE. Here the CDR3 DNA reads TGTGCCAGCAACGAGGGACTAGCGGGAGGGCCGAGCTACGAGCAGTACTTC. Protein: CASNEGLAGGPSYEQYF.

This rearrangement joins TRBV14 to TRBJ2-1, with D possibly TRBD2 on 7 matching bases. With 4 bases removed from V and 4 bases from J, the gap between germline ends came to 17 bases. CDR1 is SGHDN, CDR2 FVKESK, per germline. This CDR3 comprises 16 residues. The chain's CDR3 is CASSRLRGAGYNEQFF. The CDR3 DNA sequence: TGTGCCAGCAGCCGACTCCGGGGGGCGGGATACAATGAGCAGTTCTTC.

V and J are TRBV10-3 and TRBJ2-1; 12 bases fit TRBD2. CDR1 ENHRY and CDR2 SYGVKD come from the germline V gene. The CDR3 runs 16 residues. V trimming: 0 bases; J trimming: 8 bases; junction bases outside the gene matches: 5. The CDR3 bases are TGTGCCATCAGTGAGTCGCCTAGCGGGAGGGCCGATGAGCAGTTCTTC. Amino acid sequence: CAISESPSGRADEQFF.